This T cell receptor beta chain derives from a study of sequential checkpoint blockade in melanoma. CDR3 length: 17 residues. Trimming cost V 2 bases and J 0 bases; bases outside gene matches: 9. Germline-derived CDR1 and CDR2 are MGHRA and YSYEKL. Generated by immunoSEQ multiplex PCR, the TCRdb table keeps only in-frame clones and is missing some. The sample comprises over 15,000 clones, roughly 70% of which are singletons, and approximately 12% rests with the top ten. The treatment here: randomized to nivolumab then ipilimumab (arm A) or the reverse (arm B). No patient had prior DNA-damaging chemotherapy.

The sequence came from a human donor with melanoma. V is TRBV4-1 and J is TRBJ2-7; TRBD1 agrees at 8 bases. This specimen consisted of CD8+ T cells sorted from blood (inferred from file names), obtained from a patient given nivolumab and ipilimumab in sequence. CDR3 nucleotide sequence: TGCGCCAGCAGCCAACGATTGGGACAGGCGATCTCCTACGAGCAGTACTTC. Translating it yields CASSQRLGQAISYEQYF.